What follows is one T cell receptor (beta chain) and its context. The antigen is unknown. These data are taken from a study of T-cell memory formation after mild COVID-19. Study-level results: Clones contracting day 15 to 85 were balanced CD4/CD8; later expanders leaned CD4+. For contracting clones, CD4+ ones sat mainly in CM and EM, CD8+ in EMRA.

A single record per CDR3 protein comes from TCRdb applying MiXCR to the 5' RACE reads. The sample includes some 120,000 distinct CDR3 sequences, about 15% seen only once; the top ten take about 5.2%. V was clipped by 4 bases and J by 3 bases, with 12 bases between them. Germline V gene data show CDR1 as MDHEN and CDR2 as SYDVKM. CDR3 size: 15 residues. The receptor was derived from a man younger than 35 who had mild COVID-19 (a few samples of this study predate the infection). Cell type and time point are not known. The sample consisted of PBMCs or a T cell subset sorted from them (not recorded which). The chain employs TRBV28 and TRBJ2-2, with D uncertain. CDR3 amino acids: CASSSPLGYTGELFF. The DNA for the CDR3 is TGTGCCAGCAGTTCCCCCCTGGGGTACACCGGGGAGCTGTTTTTT. Full variable domain (remainder filled in from reference TRBV28 and TRBJ2-2): DVKVTQSSRYLVKRTGEKVFLECVQDMDHENMFWYRQDPGLGLRLIYFSYDVKMKEKGDIPEGYSVSREKKERFSLILESASTNQTSMYLCASSSPLGYTGELFFGEGSRLTVL.